The clone carrying this TCR beta chain was picked up many times. The source of the sample is a study of T cells in Graves' hyperthyroidism and ophthalmopathy. V dropped 5 bases and J dropped 2 bases, with 9 bases sitting between them. The CDR3 is 13 residues long. Amplified TCR beta CDR3 regions derived from RNA transcripts. Carried out on the TCR CDR3, a first-round RT-PCR used the HTBI primer set. A single record per CDR3 protein comes from TCRdb applying MiXCR to the multiplex PCR reads. The repertoire has about 740,000 distinct CDR3 sequences, 14% of them found once; the top ten carry about 10%. The rearrangement links TRBV12-3 or TRBV12-4 to TRBJ2-5; D unclear. The TCR was taken from a woman aged 18-35 years with Graves' hyperthyroidism. The source material was blood. The DNA for the CDR3 is TGTGCCAGCAGTACCCGCAGGCAAGAGACCCAGTACTTC. Translated: CASSTRRQETQYF.